This record concerns one T cell receptor (beta chain) sequence. Its antigen is unknown. The data stem from a study of Ad26.COV2.S vaccination and SARS-CoV-2 variants. Study-wide context: Donor got 5x10^10 or 1x10^11 viral particles of Ad26.COV2.S.

As to treatment: about 20 received Ad26.COV2.S at low or high dose, single or two shots; 5 received placebo; per-sample allocation not given. At day 63 after the first vaccine or placebo injection, samples were drawn. Only in-frame clones appear in the TCRdb table, and some are missing; sequencing was by immunoSEQ multiplex PCR. The table records hundreds of thousands of clones, around nine tenths of them present only once. General study findings and limits: TCR breadth and depth estimates may have understated total T cell responses.

Sequenced here: peripheral blood, sampled in a trial of Ad26.COV2.S vaccine versus placebo. This clonotype was obtained from a person aged 18-65 years who received the Ad26.COV2.S COVID-19 vaccine or a placebo.

The CDR3 nucleotides read TGTGCCTGGAGTGCCCAAACGTCTGGCTACACCTTC. Its protein product is CAWSAQTSGYTF. The V and J genes are TRBV30 and TRBJ1-2; D is ambiguous. CDR3 size: 12 residues. Trimming took off 1 base at V and 7 bases at J, with 10 bases between the two ends. Germline V gene sequence: CDR1 GTSNPN, CDR2 SVGIG (reference sequence).